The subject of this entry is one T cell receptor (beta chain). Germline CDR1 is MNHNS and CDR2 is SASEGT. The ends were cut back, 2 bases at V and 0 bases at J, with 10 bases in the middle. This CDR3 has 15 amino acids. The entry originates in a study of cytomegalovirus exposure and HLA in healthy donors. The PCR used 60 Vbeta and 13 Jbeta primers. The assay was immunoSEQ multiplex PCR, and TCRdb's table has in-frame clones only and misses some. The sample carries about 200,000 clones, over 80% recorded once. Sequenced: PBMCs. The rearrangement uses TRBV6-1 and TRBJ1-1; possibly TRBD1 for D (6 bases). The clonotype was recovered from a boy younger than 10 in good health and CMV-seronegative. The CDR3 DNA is TGTGCCAGCAGTGAACTGGCAGGGGTGAACACTGAAGCTTTCTTT. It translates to CASSELAGVNTEAFF.